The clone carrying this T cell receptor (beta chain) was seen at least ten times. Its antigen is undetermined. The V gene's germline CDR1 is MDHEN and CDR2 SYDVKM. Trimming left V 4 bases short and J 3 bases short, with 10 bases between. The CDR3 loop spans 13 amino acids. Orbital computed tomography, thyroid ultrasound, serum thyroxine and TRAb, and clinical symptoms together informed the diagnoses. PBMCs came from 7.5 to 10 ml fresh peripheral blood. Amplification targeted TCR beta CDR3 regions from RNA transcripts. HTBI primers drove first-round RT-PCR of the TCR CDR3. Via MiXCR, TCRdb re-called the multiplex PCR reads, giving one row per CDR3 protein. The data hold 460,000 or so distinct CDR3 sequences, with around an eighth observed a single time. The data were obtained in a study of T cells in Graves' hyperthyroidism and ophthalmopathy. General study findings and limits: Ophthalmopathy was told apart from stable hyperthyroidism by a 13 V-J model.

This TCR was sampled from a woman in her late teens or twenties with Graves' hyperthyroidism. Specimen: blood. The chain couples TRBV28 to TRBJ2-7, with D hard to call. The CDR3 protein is CASSSFPIYEQYV. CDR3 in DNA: TGTGCCAGCAGTTCTTTTCCCATCTACGAGCAGTACGTC.